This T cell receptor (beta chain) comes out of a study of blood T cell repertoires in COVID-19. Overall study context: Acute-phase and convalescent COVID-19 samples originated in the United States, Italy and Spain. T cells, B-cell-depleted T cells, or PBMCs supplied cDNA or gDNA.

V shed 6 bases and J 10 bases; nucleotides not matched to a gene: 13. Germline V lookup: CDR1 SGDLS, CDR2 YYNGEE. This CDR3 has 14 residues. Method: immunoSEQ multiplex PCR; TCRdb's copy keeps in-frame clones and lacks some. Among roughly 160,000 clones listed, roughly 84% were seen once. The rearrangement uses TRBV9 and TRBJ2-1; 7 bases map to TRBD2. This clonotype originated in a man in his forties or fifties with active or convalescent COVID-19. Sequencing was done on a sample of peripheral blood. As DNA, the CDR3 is TGTGCCAGCACCGACGGGCCGGGGAGGGGAGAGCAGTTCTTC. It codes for CASTDGPGRGEQFF.